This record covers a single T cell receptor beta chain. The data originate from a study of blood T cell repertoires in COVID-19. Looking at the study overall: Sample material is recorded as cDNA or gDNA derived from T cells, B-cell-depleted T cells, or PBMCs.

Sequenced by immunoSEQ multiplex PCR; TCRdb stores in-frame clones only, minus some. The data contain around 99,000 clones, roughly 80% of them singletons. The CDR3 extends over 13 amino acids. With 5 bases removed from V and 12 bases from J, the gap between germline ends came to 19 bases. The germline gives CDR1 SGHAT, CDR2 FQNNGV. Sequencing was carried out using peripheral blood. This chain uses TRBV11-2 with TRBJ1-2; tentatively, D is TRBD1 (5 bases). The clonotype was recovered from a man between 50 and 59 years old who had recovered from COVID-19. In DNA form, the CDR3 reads TGTGCCAGCAGCCAAAGAACGGACACGGCCGACACCTTC. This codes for CASSQRTDTADTF.